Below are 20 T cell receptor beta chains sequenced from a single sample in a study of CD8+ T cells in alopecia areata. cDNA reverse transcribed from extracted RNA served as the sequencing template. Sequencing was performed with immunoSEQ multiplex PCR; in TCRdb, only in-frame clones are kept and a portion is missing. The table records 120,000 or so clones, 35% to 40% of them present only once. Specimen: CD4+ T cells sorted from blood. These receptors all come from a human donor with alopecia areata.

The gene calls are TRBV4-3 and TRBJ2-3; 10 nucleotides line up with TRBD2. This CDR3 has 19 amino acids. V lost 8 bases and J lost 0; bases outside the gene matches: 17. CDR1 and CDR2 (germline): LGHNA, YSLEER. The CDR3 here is CASPHTTRPSGSSTDTQYF. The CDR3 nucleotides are TGCGCCAGCCCCCACACCACAAGGCCTAGCGGGAGTAGCACAGATACGCAGTATTTT.

As DNA, the CDR3 is TGTGCCAGCAGTGCCGACAGCGGGTGGTATGGCTACACCTTC. Amino acid sequence: CASSADSGWYGYTF. This chain links TRBV27 with TRBJ1-2; maybe TRBD1 (5 bases). The CDR3 loop spans 14 amino acids. Trimming removed 5 bases from V and 5 bases from J, with 15 bases in between. Germline lookup yields CDR1 MNHEY and CDR2 SMNVEV (reference sequence).

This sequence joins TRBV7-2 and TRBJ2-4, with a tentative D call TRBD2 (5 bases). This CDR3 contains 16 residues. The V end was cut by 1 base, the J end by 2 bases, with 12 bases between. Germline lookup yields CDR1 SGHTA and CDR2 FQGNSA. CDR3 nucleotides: TGTGCCAGCAGCTTAGTGAGGGATCGGTCCAAAAACATTCAGTACTTC. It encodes CASSLVRDRSKNIQYF. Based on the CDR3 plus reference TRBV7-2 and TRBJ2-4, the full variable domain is GAGVSQSPSNKVTEKGKDVELRCDPISGHTALYWYRQSLGQGLEFLIYFQGNSAPDKSGLPSDRFSAERTGGSVSTLTIQRTQQEDSAVYLCASSLVRDRSKNIQYFGAGTRLSVL.

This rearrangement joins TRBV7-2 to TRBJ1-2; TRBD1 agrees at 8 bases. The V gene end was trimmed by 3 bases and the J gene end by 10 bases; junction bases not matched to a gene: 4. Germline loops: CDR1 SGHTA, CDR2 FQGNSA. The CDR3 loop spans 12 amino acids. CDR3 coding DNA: TGTGCCAGCAGCTTCCGGACAGGGCACTACACCTTC. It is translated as CASSFRTGHYTF.

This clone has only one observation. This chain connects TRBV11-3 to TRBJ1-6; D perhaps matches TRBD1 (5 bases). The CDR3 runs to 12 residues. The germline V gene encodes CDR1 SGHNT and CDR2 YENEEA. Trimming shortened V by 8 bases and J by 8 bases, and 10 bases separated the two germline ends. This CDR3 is CASGTQDSPLHF. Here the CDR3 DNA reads TGTGCCAGCGGGACTCAAGATTCACCCCTCCACTTT.

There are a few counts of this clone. The CDR3 sequence: CSVEPGQGSGNTIYF. CDR3 nucleotides: TGCAGCGTCGAGCCGGGACAGGGCTCTGGAAACACCATATATTTT. V is TRBV29-1 and J is TRBJ1-3, with 9 bases that match TRBD1. J gave up 0 bases and V 6 bases, and 6 bases lay outside the gene matches. CDR3 length equals 15 residues. CDR1 SQVTM and CDR2 ANQGSEA come from the germline V gene.

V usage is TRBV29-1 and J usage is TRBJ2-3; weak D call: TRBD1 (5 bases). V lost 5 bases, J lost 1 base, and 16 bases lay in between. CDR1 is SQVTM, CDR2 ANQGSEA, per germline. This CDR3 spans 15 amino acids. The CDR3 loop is CSVKSLGRGTDTQYF. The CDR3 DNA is TGCAGCGTTAAATCCCTCGGCAGGGGCACAGATACGCAGTATTTT.

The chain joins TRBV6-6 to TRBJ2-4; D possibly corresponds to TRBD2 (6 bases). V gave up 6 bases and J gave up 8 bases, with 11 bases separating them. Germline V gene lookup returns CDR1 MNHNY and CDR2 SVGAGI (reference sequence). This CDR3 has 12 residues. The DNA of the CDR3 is TGTGCCAGCAGAGGAGGGAGCGACATTCAGTACTTC. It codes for CASRGGSDIQYF.

The CDR3 nucleotides read TGCAGCGCCCAACTGGGGCCAGGGATCCCCTACGAGCAGTACTTC. Its translation: CSAQLGPGIPYEQYF. The rearrangement links TRBV29-1 to TRBJ2-7, with a possible D match to TRBD1 (5 bases). Germline V gene data show CDR1 as SQVTM and CDR2 as ANQGSEA. V gave up 7 bases and J gave up 2 bases, with 21 bases separating them. CDR3 length: 15 amino acids.

The CDR3 coding sequence is TGTGCCTGGAGTTCCTGGACAGGTCGACGGGGGGAAAAACTGTTTTTT. As protein: CAWSSWTGRRGEKLFF. J is TRBJ1-4 and V is TRBV30, with 7 nucleotides matching TRBD1. Germline V gene data show CDR1 as GTSNPN and CDR2 as SVGIG (reference sequence). This CDR3 spans 16 amino acids. The ends lost 2 bases at V and 8 bases at J; junction bases unmatched: 14.

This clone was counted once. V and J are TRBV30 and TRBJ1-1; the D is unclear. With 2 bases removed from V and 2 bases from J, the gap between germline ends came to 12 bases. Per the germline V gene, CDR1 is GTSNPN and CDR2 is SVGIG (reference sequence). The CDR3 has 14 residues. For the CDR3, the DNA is TGTGCCTGGAGTCCGACGACGGCTAACACTGAAGCTTTCTTT. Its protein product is CAWSPTTANTEAFF. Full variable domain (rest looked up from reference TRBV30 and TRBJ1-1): SQTIHQWPATLVQPVGSPLSLECTVEGTSNPNLYWYRQAAGRGLQLLFYSVGIGQISSEVPQNLSASRPQDRQFILSSKKLLLSDSGFYLCAWSPTTANTEAFFGQGTRLTVV.

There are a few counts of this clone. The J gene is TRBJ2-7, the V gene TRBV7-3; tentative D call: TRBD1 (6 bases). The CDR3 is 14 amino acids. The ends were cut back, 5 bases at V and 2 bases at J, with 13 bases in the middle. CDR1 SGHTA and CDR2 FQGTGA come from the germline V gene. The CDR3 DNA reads TGTGCCAGCAGCCCGGACAGAACTACCTACGAGCAGTACTTC. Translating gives CASSPDRTTYEQYF.

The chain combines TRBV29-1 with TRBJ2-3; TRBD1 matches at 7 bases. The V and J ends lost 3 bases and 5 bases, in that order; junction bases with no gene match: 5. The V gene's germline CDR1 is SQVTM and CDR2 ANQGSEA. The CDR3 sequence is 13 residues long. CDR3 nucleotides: TGCAGCGTTGAGAGGGGGCGCGGAGATACGCAGTATTTT. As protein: CSVERGRGDTQYF.

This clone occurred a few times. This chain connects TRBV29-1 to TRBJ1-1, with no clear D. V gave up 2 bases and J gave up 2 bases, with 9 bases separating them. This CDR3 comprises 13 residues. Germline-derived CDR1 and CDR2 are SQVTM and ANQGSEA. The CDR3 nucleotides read TGCAGCGTTGAATGGCAGCCAAACACTGAAGCTTTCTTT. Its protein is CSVEWQPNTEAFF.

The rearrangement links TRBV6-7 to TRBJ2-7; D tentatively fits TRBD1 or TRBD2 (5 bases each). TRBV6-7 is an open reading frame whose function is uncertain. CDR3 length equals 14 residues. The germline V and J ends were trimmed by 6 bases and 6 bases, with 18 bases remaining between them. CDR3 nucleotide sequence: TGTGCCAGCAGATCCAAGGCAGGGAGCTGCGAGCAGTACTTC. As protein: CASRSKAGSCEQYF.

CDR3 bases: TGCAGCTTCCGGGACTACCAAGAGACCCAGTACTTC. Encoded protein: CSFRDYQETQYF. The J gene is TRBJ2-5, the V gene TRBV29-1, with D possibly being TRBD2 (6 bases). V lost 8 bases to trimming and J lost 0 bases, with 10 bases between them. Per germline, CDR1 SQVTM and CDR2 ANQGSEA. The CDR3 consists of 12 residues.

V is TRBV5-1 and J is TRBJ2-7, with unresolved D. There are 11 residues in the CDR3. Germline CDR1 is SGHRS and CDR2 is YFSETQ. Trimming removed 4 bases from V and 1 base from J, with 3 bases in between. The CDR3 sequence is CASSGSYEQYF. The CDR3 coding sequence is TGCGCCAGCAGCGGATCCTACGAGCAGTACTTC.

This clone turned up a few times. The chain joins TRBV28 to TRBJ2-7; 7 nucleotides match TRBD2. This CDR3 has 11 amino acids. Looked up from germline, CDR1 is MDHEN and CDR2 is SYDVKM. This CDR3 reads CAASGPYEQYF. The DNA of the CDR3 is TGTGCGGCTAGCGGCCCCTACGAGCAGTACTTC.

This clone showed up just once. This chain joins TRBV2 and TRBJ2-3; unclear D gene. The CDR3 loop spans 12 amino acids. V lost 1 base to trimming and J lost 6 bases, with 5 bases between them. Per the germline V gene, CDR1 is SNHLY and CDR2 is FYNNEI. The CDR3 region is CASSEVPDTQYF. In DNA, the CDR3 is TGTGCCAGCAGTGAAGTACCGGATACGCAGTATTTT.

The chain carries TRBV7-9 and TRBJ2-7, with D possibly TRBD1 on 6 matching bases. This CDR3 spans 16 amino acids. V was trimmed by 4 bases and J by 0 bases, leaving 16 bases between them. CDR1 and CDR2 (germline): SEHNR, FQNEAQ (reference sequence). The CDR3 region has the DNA TGTGCCAGCAGCTACCTAGGGGGTGCCCCCTCCTACGAGCAGTACTTC. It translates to CASSYLGGAPSYEQYF. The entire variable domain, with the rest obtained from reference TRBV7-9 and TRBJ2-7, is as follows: DTGVSQNPRHKITKRGQNVTFRCDPISEHNRLYWYRQTLGQGPEFLTYFQNEAQLEKSRLLSDRFSAERPKGSFSTLEIQRTEQGDSAMYLCASSYLGGAPSYEQYFGPGTRLTVT.